The 14 T cell receptor beta chains reported below all come from one sample, sequenced in a study of T cells in localized non-small cell lung cancer. The data were produced by immunoSEQ multiplex PCR, yet TCRdb's version contains in-frame clones alone and is incomplete. The sample yields about 17,000 clones, about 86% seen once. The starting material was peripheral blood, obtained before any cancer treatment. All receptors derive from a male donor older than 55 with stage III lung adenocarcinoma.

This clone was recorded once. The V call is TRBV19, the J call TRBJ1-1; 8 bases match TRBD1. The CDR3 is 17 residues long. Germline lookup yields CDR1 LNHDA and CDR2 SQIVND (reference sequence). The V segment lost 10 bases and the J segment 0 bases; nucleotides outside the gene matches: 16. Written as DNA, the CDR3 is TGTGCCACCGCCCCCACAGGGGGGAATCTGGTGAACACTGAAGCTTTCTTT. It codes for CATAPTGGNLVNTEAFF.

V gene TRBV6-5 combines with J gene TRBJ1-1; the D is unclear. Germline-derived CDR1 and CDR2 are MNHEY and SVGAGI. V was pared by 0 bases and J by 4 bases, with 9 bases between. The CDR3 sequence is 14 residues long. The CDR3 loop reads CASSYSDGVTEAFF. In nucleotides, the CDR3 is TGTGCCAGCAGTTACTCGGATGGGGTCACTGAAGCTTTCTTT.

V and J are TRBV7-8 and TRBJ1-4; no firm D call. Germline assignment: CDR1 SGHVS and CDR2 FQNEAQ. Trimming took off 5 bases at V and 0 bases at J, with 10 bases between the two ends. CDR3 length equals 15 residues. In DNA form, the CDR3 reads TGTGCCAGCAGCATATCACCAGCAACTAATGAAAAACTGTTTTTT. Translation: CASSISPATNEKLFF.

J is TRBJ1-1 and V is TRBV27; the D is unclear. The length of the CDR3 is 13 residues. Germline V gives CDR1 MNHEY, CDR2 SMNVEV (reference sequence). Between the trimmed V and J ends, which lost 5 bases and 0 bases, there was a span of 7 bases. The CDR3 DNA reads TGTGCCAGCAGTCTTTTAATGAACACTGAAGCTTTCTTT. This sequence encodes CASSLLMNTEAFF.

V gene TRBV6-6 combines with J gene TRBJ1-1; 7 bases map to TRBD1. This CDR3 comprises 14 residues. Trimming removed 2 bases from V and 4 bases from J; junction bases left unmatched: 4. Germline values: CDR1 MNHNY, CDR2 SVGAGI (reference sequence). The CDR3 loop reads CASSYGAGGTEAFF. The CDR3 region has the DNA TGTGCCAGCAGTTACGGGGCAGGGGGCACTGAAGCTTTCTTT.

The V and J genes are TRBV15 and TRBJ2-1; D could derive from TRBD1 or TRBD2 (7 bases each). From germline, CDR1 is LNHNV and CDR2 YYDKDF (reference sequence). This CDR3 comprises 13 residues. CDR3 bases: TGTGCAACAGGGGAGGGTCCCTACAATGAGCAGTTCTTC. Translation: CATGEGPYNEQFF.

Only a few counts were recorded for this clone. V usage is TRBV5-1 and J usage is TRBJ1-6, with a possible D match to TRBD1 (5 bases). The CDR3 length is 15 residues. The V and J ends lost 7 bases and 5 bases respectively, with 16 bases between them. CDR1 is SGHRS and CDR2 is YFSETQ in the germline V gene. CDR3: CASAERGVHNSPLHF. The CDR3 DNA is TGCGCCAGCGCGGAAAGAGGGGTACATAATTCACCCCTCCACTTT.

The rearrangement links TRBV29-1 to TRBJ1-5; a weak D match, TRBD1 (5 bases). Germline V gives CDR1 SQVTM, CDR2 ANQGSEA. The CDR3 consists of 14 residues. V was cut by 7 bases and J by 0 bases, with 13 bases left in between. CDR3: CSDSDTDSNQPQHF. In DNA, the CDR3 is TGCAGCGACTCGGACACCGATAGCAATCAGCCCCAGCATTTT.

This chain uses TRBV10-3 with TRBJ2-7; 8 nucleotides align to TRBD1. The germline V gene has CDR1 ENHRY and CDR2 SYGVKD. This CDR3 has 14 amino acids. Trimming at V came to 10 bases and at J to 2 bases, leaving 10 bases not matched to a gene. The CDR3 loop reads CATEARDRPYEQYF. DNA for the CDR3: TGTGCCACCGAAGCCCGGGACAGGCCCTACGAGCAGTACTTC.

This clone has just a few counts. The V call is TRBV11-2, the J call TRBJ1-2; TRBD1 aligns across 9 bases. CDR3 length: 14 residues. V lost 2 bases and J lost 6; bases outside the gene matches: 4. From germline, CDR1 is SGHAT and CDR2 FQNNGV. The CDR3 region is CASSLLTGGDGYTF. The CDR3 coding sequence is TGTGCCAGCAGCTTATTGACAGGGGGGGATGGCTACACCTTC.

The V gene is TRBV5-1, the J gene TRBJ1-6, with D possibly TRBD1 on 6 matching bases. The CDR3 loop spans 15 amino acids. V gave up 2 bases and J gave up 10 bases, with 16 bases separating them. CDR1 SGHRS and CDR2 YFSETQ come from the germline V gene. This CDR3 reads CASSLSGVDGSPLHF. CDR3 DNA sequence: TGCGCCAGCAGCTTATCAGGGGTTGATGGCTCACCCCTCCACTTT.

The V gene is TRBV19, the J gene TRBJ2-7, with D tentatively TRBD2 (6 bases). The CDR3 spans 15 residues. Trimming pared 2 bases from V and 0 bases from J, leaving 11 bases between. CDR1 and CDR2 (germline): LNHDA, SQIVND (reference sequence). The CDR3 here is CASSIRAGPSYEQYF. CDR3 DNA: TGTGCCAGTAGTATACGCGCGGGGCCCTCCTACGAGCAGTACTTC.

This clone was observed a few times. The chain carries TRBV6-6 and TRBJ1-6; D may be TRBD1 (5 bases). The CDR3 is made up of 16 amino acids. Germline CDR1 reads MNHNY; CDR2 reads SVGAGI (reference sequence). The V and J ends lost 5 bases and 8 bases respectively, with 19 bases between them. The CDR3 nucleotides read TGTGCCAGCAGTAAGTCAGCCGGGACGGCCCATTCACCCCTCCACTTT. Translated: CASSKSAGTAHSPLHF.

The chain joins TRBV5-6 to TRBJ2-3; D perhaps matches TRBD1 (6 bases). The CDR3 loop spans 16 amino acids. Germline V gives CDR1 SGHDT, CDR2 YYEEEE. V dropped 4 bases and J dropped 2 bases, with 17 bases sitting between them. The CDR3 DNA is TGTGCCAGCAGCCCCCTTGGGGGCTCCTTCACAGATACGCAGTATTTT. This codes for CASSPLGGSFTDTQYF.